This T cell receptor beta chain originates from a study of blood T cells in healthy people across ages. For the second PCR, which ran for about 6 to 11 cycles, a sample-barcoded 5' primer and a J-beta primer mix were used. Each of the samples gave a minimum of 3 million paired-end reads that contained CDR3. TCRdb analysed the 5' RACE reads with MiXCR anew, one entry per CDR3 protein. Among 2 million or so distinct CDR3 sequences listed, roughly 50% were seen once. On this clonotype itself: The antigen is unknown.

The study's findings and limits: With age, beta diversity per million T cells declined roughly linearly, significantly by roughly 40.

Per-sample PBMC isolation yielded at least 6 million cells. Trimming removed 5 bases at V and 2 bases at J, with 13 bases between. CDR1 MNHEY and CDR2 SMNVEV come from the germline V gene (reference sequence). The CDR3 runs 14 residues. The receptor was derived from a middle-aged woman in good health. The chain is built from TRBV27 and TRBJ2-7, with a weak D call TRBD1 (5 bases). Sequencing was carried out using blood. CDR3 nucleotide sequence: TGTGCCAGCAGTGACAGAAGTTTTCCCTACGAGCAGTACTTC. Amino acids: CASSDRSFPYEQYF.